This T cell receptor beta chain was captured by sequencing in a study of radiation and T cells in renal cell carcinoma. Regarding time point: blood 2 weeks post-SBRT. Treatment denoted: 15 Gy SBRT to primary tumor, nephrectomy 4 weeks later. This renal cell carcinoma was of the clear cell type. The CDR3 spans 15 residues. Trimming took 7 bases from V and 0 from J, leaving 16 bases between them. Germline CDR1 reads MNHNS; CDR2 reads SASEGT. This table comes from immunoSEQ multiplex PCR, and its TCRdb copy is limited to in-frame clones, with some not included. The repertoire includes 100,000 to 150,000 clones, more than 75% of them detected once, and around 6% sits in the top ten.

This clonotype was obtained from a woman between 70 and 85 years old with renal cell carcinoma. The input for sequencing was blood, taken from a patient whose treatment included radiotherapy and nephrectomy. This sequence joins TRBV6-1 and TRBJ2-7; D remains unclear. The CDR3 reads CASNLDRMGSYEQYF. DNA of the CDR3: TGTGCCAGCAACCTAGACCGTATGGGCTCCTACGAGCAGTACTTC.